This TCR beta chain is from a study of blood T cells in healthy people across ages. A J-beta primer mix and a sample-barcoded 5' primer were used in a second PCR of roughly 6 to 12 cycles. In TCRdb, the 5' RACE reads were re-called with MiXCR into one record per CDR3 protein. The sample includes 910,000 or so distinct CDR3 sequences, just over 50% seen only once; the top ten take about 21%. Findings and caveats of the study: The diversity estimates, figures obtained from one million T cells, were considered underestimates. With unsorted PBMCs, a conclusive comparison of naive versus antigen-experienced cells was not possible.

Turning to this clonotype: Its antigen is currently unknown.

The CDR3 has 15 residues. Germline CDR1 and CDR2: MGHRA and YSYEKL. This clonotype was sampled from an older woman in good health. This chain joins TRBV4-1 and TRBJ2-7, with D possibly matching TRBD1 (5 bases). The closer fit of TRBJ2-5 to the DNA end suggests the J call may be wrong. Sequencing was done on a sample of blood. In nucleotides, the CDR3 is TGCGCCAGCAGCCCCACTCAGGGATTAGAAGAGACCCAGTACTTC. It is translated as CASSPTQGLEETQYF.